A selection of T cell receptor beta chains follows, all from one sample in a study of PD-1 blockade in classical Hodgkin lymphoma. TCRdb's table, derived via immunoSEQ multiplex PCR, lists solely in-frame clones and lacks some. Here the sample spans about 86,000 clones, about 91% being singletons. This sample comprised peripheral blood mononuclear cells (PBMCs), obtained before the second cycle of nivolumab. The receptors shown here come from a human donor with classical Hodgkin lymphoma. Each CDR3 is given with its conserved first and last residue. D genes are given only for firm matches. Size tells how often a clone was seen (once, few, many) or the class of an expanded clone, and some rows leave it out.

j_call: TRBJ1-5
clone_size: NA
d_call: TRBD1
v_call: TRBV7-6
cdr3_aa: CASSLQDRGQPQHF
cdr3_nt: TGTGCCAGCAGCTTACAGGACAGGGGCCAGCCCCAGCATTTT

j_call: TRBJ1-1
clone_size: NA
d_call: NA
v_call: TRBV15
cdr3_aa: CATSRDQKLGTEAFF
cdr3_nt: TGTGCCACCAGCAGAGATCAGAAGCTTGGGACTGAAGCTTTCTTT

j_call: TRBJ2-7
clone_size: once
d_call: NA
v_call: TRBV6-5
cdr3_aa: CASSYSDGASYEQYF
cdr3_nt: TGTGCCAGCAGTTACTCGGACGGAGCATCCTACGAGCAGTACTTC

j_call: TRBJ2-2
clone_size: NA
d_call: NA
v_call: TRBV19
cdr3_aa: CATREEHTGELFF
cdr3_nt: TGTGCCACCAGGGAAGAACACACCGGGGAGCTGTTTTTT

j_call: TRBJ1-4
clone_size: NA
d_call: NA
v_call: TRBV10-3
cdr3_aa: CAIRSAGTENEKLFF
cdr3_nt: TGTGCCATCAGGTCGGCTGGGACGGAAAATGAAAAACTGTTTTTT

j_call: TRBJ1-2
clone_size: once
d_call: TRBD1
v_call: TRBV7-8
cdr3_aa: CASSLYPPTGAYYGYTF
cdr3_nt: TGTGCCAGCAGCTTGTACCCCCCAACAGGGGCCTACTATGGCTACACCTTC

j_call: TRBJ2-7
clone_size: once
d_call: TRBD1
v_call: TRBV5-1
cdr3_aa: CASSPGQGDYEQYF
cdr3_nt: TGCGCCAGCAGTCCCGGACAGGGGGACTACGAGCAGTACTTC

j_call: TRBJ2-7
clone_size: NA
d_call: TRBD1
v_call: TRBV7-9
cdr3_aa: CASSSPRDRGNGQYF
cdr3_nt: TGTGCCAGCAGCTCCCCCCGGGACAGGGGGAACGGGCAGTACTTC

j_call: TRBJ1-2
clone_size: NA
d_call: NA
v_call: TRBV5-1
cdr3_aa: CASSWEGRGYGYTF
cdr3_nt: TGCGCCAGCAGCTGGGAGGGCAGGGGCTATGGCTACACCTTC

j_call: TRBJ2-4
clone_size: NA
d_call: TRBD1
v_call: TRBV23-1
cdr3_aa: CASSQSGTGSLGEILAKNIQYF
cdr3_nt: TGCGCCAGCAGTCAATCGGGGACAGGGTCGTTAGGAGAAATTCTAGCCAAAAACATTCAGTACTTC

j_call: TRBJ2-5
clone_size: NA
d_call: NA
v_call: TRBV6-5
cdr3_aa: CASTPSWQETQYF
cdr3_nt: TGTGCCAGCACCCCTTCGTGGCAAGAGACCCAGTACTTC

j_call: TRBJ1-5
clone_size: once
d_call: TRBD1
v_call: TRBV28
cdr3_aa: CASSLNRGQRPQHF
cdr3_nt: TGTGCCAGCAGCCTTAACAGGGGCCAGAGGCCCCAGCATTTT

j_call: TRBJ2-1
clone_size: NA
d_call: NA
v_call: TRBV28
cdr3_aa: CASSFVSGHEQFF
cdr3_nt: TGTGCCAGCAGTTTTGTGAGCGGGCATGAGCAGTTCTTC

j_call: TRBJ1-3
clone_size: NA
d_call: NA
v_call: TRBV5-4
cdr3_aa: CASSFDSGNTIYF
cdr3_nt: TGTGCCAGCAGCTTTGACTCTGGAAACACCATATATTTT

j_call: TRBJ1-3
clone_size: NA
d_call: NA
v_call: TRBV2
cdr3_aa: CASSERGARAGNTIYF
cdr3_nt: TGTGCCAGCAGTGAACGAGGGGCAAGGGCCGGAAACACCATATATTTT

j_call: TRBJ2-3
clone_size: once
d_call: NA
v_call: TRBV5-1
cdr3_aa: CASSLARPETDTQYF
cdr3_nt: TGCGCCAGCAGCTTGGCCAGACCCGAGACAGATACGCAGTATTTT

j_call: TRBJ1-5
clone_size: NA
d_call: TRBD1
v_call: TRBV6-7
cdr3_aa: CASSPQSTGHGSNQPQHF
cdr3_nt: TGTGCCAGCAGTCCTCAGTCGACAGGGCACGGGAGCAATCAGCCCCAGCATTTT

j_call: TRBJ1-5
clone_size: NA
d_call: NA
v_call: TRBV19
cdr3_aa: CASKRGEYSNQPQHF
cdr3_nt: TGTGCCAGTAAAAGGGGAGAATATAGCAATCAGCCCCAGCATTTT

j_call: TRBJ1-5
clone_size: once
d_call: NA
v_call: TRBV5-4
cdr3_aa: CASSLGGGQDQPQHF
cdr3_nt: TGTGCCAGCAGCTTGGGGGGCGGACAAGATCAGCCCCAGCATTTT

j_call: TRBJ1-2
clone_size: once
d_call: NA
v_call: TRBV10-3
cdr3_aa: CAISESRAGTAPYGYTF
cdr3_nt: TGTGCCATCAGTGAGTCCCGGGCTGGGACCGCCCCCTATGGCTACACCTTC

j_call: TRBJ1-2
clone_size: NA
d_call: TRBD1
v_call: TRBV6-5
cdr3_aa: CASSYSKGTGRYGYTF
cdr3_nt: TGTGCCAGCAGTTACTCGAAGGGGACAGGGCGCTATGGCTACACCTTC

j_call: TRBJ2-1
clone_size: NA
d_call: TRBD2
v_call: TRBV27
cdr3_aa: CASSFIAGGPYEQFF
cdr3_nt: TGTGCCAGCAGTTTCATAGCGGGAGGGCCGTATGAGCAGTTCTTC

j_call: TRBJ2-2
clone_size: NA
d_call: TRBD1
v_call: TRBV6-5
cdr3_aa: CASSYGGTGRTGELFF
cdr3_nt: TGTGCCAGCAGTTACGGGGGGACAGGCCGGACCGGGGAGCTGTTTTTT

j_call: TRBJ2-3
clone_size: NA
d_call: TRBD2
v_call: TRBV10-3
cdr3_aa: CAISGAGEGGTDTQYF
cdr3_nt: TGTGCCATCAGTGGAGCGGGAGAGGGCGGGACAGATACGCAGTATTTT

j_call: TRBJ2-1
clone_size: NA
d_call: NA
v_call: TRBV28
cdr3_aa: CASSLGHNEQFF
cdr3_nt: TGTGCCAGCAGTTTGGGGCACAATGAGCAGTTCTTC

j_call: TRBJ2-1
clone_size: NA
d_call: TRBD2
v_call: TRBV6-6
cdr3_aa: CASSYGTSGSNEQFF
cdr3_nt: TGTGCCAGCAGTTACGGGACTAGCGGGAGCAATGAGCAGTTCTTC

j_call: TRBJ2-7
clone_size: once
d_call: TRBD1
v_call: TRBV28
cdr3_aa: CASIAGGWDRGNEQYF
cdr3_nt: TGTGCCAGCATCGCCGGCGGGTGGGACAGGGGGAACGAGCAGTACTTC

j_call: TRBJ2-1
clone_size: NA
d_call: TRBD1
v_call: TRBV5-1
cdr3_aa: CASSPGQRYNEQFF
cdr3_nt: TGCGCCAGCAGCCCGGGACAGCGGTACAATGAGCAGTTCTTC

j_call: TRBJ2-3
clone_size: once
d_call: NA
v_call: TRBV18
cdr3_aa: CASSPKSRGAGTDTQYF
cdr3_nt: TGTGCCAGCTCACCAAAAAGCAGGGGGGCTGGAACAGATACGCAGTATTTT

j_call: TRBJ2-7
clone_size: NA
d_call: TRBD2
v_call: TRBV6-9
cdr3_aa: CAGLTGGSQHEQYF
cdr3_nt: TGTGCCGGACTGACGGGGGGAAGTCAACACGAGCAGTACTTC

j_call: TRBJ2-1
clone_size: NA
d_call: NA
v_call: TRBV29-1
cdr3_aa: CSVPHRHEQFF
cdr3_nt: TGCAGCGTTCCTCATCGGCATGAGCAGTTCTTC

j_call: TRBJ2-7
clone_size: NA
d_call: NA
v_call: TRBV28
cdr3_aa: CASSLSLAYEQYF
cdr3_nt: TGTGCCAGCAGTTTGAGTTTGGCCTACGAGCAGTACTTC

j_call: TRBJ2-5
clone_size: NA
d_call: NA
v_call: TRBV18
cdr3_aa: CASSILSGETQYF
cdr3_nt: TGTGCCAGCTCTATTCTTTCGGGAGAGACCCAGTACTTC

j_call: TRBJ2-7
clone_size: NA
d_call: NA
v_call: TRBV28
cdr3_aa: CASSLSRQTSYEQYF
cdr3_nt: TGTGCCAGCAGTTTATCGAGACAGACGTCCTACGAGCAGTACTTC

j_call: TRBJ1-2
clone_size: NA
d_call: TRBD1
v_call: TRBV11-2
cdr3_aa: CASSRGQGQTYGYTF
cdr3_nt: TGTGCCAGCAGCAGAGGACAGGGCCAAACCTATGGCTACACCTTC

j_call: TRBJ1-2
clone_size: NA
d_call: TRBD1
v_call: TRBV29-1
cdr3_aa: CSVEMVGGSLNYGYTF
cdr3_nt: TGCAGCGTTGAAATGGTAGGGGGCTCACTTAACTATGGCTACACCTTC

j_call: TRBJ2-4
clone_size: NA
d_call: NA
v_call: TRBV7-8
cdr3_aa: CASSSFRVADIQYF
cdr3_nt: TGTGCCAGCAGCTCATTCCGGGTTGCGGACATTCAGTACTTC

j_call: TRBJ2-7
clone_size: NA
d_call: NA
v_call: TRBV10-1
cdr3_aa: CASSESRLHEQYF
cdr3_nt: TGCGCCAGCAGTGAGTCTCGCTTGCACGAGCAGTACTTC

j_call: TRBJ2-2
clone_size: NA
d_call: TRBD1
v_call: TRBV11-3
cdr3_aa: CASSLGGQGQAGELFF
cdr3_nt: TGTGCCAGCAGCTTAGGGGGACAGGGTCAAGCCGGGGAGCTGTTTTTT

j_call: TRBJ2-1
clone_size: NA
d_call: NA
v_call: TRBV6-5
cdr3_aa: CASSPPSRANEQFF
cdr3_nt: TGTGCCAGCAGTCCACCCTCGCGAGCCAATGAGCAGTTCTTC

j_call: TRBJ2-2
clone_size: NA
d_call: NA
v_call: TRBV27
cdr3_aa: CASSLGGTGELFF
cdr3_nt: TGTGCCAGCAGTTTAGGAGGAACCGGGGAGCTGTTTTTT

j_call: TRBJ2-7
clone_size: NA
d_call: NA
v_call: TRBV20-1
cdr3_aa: CSARQGEQYF
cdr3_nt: TGCAGTGCTAGACAGGGCGAGCAGTACTTC

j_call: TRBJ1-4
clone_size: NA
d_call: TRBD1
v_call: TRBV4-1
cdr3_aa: CASSQRGRDEKLFF
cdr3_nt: TGCGCCAGCAGCCAAAGGGGGCGGGATGAAAAACTGTTTTTT

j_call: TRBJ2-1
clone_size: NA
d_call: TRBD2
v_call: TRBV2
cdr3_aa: CASRKLAGGSGEQFF
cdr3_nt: TGTGCCAGCAGGAAACTAGCGGGAGGGTCTGGCGAGCAGTTCTTC

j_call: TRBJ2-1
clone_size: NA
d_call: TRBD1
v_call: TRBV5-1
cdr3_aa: CASSSSGGSYNEQFF
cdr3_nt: TGCGCCAGCAGCTCTTCAGGGGGCTCCTACAATGAGCAGTTCTTC

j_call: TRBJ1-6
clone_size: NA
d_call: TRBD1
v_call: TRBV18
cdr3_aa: CASSPTGIKSSPLHF
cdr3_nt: TGTGCCAGCTCGCCGACAGGGATTAAAAGCTCACCCCTCCACTTT

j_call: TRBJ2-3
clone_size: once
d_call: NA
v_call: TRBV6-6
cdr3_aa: CASNWDSHTDTQYF
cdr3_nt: TGTGCCAGCAACTGGGACTCCCACACAGATACGCAGTATTTT

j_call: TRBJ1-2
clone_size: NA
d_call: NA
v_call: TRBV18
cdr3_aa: CASSPPVGGNGYTF
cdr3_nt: TGTGCCAGCTCACCACCGGTAGGTGGAAACGGCTACACCTTC

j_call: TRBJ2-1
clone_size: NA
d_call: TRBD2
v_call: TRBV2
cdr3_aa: CASSQTRGGSYNEQFF
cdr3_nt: TGTGCCAGCAGTCAGACCCGGGGGGGCTCCTACAATGAGCAGTTCTTC

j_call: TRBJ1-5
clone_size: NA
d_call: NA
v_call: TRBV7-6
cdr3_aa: CASSLGRTGSNQPQHF
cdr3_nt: TGTGCCAGCAGCTTAGGGAGGACCGGGAGCAATCAGCCCCAGCATTTT

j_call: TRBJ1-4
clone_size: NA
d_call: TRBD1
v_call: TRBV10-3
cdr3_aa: CATGGATNEKLFF
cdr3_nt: TGTGCCACAGGGGGGGCAACTAATGAAAAACTGTTTTTT

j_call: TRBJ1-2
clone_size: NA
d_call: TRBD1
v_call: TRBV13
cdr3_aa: CASSFDGTETNYGYTF
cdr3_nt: TGTGCCAGCAGTTTTGATGGGACAGAGACCAACTATGGCTACACCTTC

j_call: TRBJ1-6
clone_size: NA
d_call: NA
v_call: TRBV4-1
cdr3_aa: CASSQEGAGHYSPLHF
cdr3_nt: TGCGCCAGCAGCCAAGAAGGGGCAGGGCACTACTCACCCCTCCACTTT

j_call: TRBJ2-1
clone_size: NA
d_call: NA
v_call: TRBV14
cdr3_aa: CASSRGWNEQFF
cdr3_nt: TGTGCCAGCAGCCGGGGGTGGAATGAGCAGTTCTTC

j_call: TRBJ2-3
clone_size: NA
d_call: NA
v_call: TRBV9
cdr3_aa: CASSAPSGPTDTQYF
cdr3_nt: TGTGCCAGCAGCGCGCCTTCAGGGCCCACAGATACGCAGTATTTT